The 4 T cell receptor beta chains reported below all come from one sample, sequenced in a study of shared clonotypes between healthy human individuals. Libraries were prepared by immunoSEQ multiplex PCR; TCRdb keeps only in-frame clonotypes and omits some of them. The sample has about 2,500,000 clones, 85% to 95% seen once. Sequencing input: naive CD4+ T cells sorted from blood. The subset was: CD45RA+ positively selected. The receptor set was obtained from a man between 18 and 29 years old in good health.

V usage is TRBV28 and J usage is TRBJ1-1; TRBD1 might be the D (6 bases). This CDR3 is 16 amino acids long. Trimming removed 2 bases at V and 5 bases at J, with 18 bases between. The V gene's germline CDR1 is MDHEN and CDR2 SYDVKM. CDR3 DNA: TGTGCCAGCAGTTTAGGGGTAGCAGGGGCTGCGACTGAAGCTTTCTTT. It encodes CASSLGVAGAATEAFF. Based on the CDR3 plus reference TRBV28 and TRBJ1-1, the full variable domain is DVKVTQSSRYLVKRTGEKVFLECVQDMDHENMFWYRQDPGLGLRLIYFSYDVKMKEKGDIPEGYSVSREKKERFSLILESASTNQTSMYLCASSLGVAGAATEAFFGQGTRLTVV.

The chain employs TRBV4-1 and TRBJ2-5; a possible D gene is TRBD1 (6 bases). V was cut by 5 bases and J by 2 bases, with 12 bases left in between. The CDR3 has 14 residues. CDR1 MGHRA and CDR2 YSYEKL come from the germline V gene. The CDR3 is CASSDRDTQETQYF. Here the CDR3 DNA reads TGCGCCAGCAGCGACCGGGACACACAAGAGACCCAGTACTTC.

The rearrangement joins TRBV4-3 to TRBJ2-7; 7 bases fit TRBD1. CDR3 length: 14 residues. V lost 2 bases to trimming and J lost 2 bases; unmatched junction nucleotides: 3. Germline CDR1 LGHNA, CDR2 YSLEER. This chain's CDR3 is CASSQRDRTYEQYF. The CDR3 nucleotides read TGCGCCAGCAGCCAACGGGACAGAACCTACGAGCAGTACTTC.

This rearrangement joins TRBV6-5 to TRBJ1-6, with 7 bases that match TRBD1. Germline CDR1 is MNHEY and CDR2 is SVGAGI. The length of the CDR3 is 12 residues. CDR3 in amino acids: CASRGAHSPLHF. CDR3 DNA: TGTGCATCCAGGGGGGCGCATTCACCCCTCCACTTT.